A single sample is the source of the 24 T cell receptor beta chains below, sequenced in a study of cytomegalovirus exposure and HLA in healthy donors. The table came from immunoSEQ multiplex PCR; TCRdb's copy has only in-frame clones and leaves some out. This table has around 160,000 clones, under 95% appearing once. Material for sequencing was PBMCs. Receptors originate from a woman aged 18-29 years in good health and CMV-seropositive.

V is TRBV10-3 and J is TRBJ2-7; 7 nucleotides agree with TRBD1. CDR1 and CDR2 (germline): ENHRY, SYGVKD. V shed 0 bases, J shed 7 bases, and the junction held 6 bases outside the gene matches. This CDR3 region has 14 residues. The CDR3 sequence: CAISESAGGDEQYF. CDR3 nucleotides: TGTGCCATCAGTGAGTCTGCAGGGGGAGATGAGCAGTACTTC.

The chain employs TRBV28 and TRBJ2-7, with 7 bases that match TRBD1. J gave up 5 bases and V 4 bases, and 8 bases lay outside the gene matches. The length of the CDR3 is 14 residues. CDR1 and CDR2 (germline): MDHEN, SYDVKM. The CDR3 here is CASSSTGTDDEQYF. DNA of the CDR3: TGTGCCAGCAGTTCAACCGGGACAGACGACGAGCAGTACTTC. Supplemented by reference TRBV28 and TRBJ2-7, the full variable domain reads DVKVTQSSRYLVKRTGEKVFLECVQDMDHENMFWYRQDPGLGLRLIYFSYDVKMKEKGDIPEGYSVSREKKERFSLILESASTNQTSMYLCASSSTGTDDEQYFGPGTRLTVT.

The chain uses TRBV5-1 and TRBJ1-4; D is undetermined. Germline lookup yields CDR1 SGHRS and CDR2 YFSETQ. V dropped 7 bases and J dropped 8 bases, with 18 bases sitting between them. The CDR3 contains 14 residues. CDR3 sequence: CASRPSTTEEKLFF. In DNA form, the CDR3 reads TGCGCCAGCCGCCCCAGTACAACGGAGGAAAAACTGTTTTTT. The full variable domain, in which reference TRBV5-1 and TRBJ1-4 provide the parts outside the CDR3, is KAGVTQTPRYLIKTRGQQVTLSCSPISGHRSVSWYQQTPGQGLQFLFEYFSETQRNKGNFPGRFSGRQFSNSRSEMNVSTLELGDSALYLCASRPSTTEEKLFFGSGTQLSVL.

This clone was found a few times. This chain connects TRBV27 to TRBJ2-7; tentatively, D is TRBD1 (6 bases). Germline V lookup: CDR1 MNHEY, CDR2 SMNVEV (reference sequence). CDR3 length equals 12 residues. Trimming left V 5 bases short and J 3 bases short, with 8 bases between. As DNA, the CDR3 is TGTGCCAGCAGTGGGGGCATCTACGAGCAGTACTTC. As protein: CASSGGIYEQYF.

This chain uses TRBV7-2 with TRBJ2-6; 8 bases are shared with TRBD2. The CDR3 length is 15 residues. Germline V gives CDR1 SGHTA, CDR2 FQGNSA. J lost 11 bases, V lost 5 bases, and 11 bases had no gene match. The CDR3 protein is CASSPPGGRPHVLTF. DNA for the CDR3: TGTGCCAGCAGCCCCCCGGGAGGGCGCCCCCACGTCCTGACTTTC.

The CDR3 is CASSPRTSGLEQYF. CDR3 coding DNA: TGTGCCAGCAGTCCTCGGACTAGCGGGCTCGAGCAGTACTTC. V usage is TRBV28 and J usage is TRBJ2-7, with 11 bases that match TRBD2. CDR3 size: 14 residues. CDR1 is MDHEN and CDR2 is SYDVKM in the germline V gene. V lost 5 bases to trimming and J lost 6 bases; unmatched junction nucleotides: 6.

The chain employs TRBV9 and TRBJ2-3; D remains unclear. This CDR3 is 14 amino acids long. Trimming stripped 0 bases from V and 6 bases from J, with 11 bases between. Germline CDR1 reads SGDLS; CDR2 reads YYNGEE. The CDR3 DNA sequence: TGTGCCAGCAGCGTAGGCGGTGTGGCCGATACGCAGTATTTT. Translation: CASSVGGVADTQYF.

The V and J genes are TRBV14 and TRBJ2-7; a weak D match, TRBD2 (6 bases). Trimming shortened V by 1 base and J by 5 bases, and 15 bases separated the two germline ends. This CDR3 spans 15 amino acids. CDR1 and CDR2 (germline): SGHDN, FVKESK. The CDR3 coding sequence is TGTGCCAGCAGCCAAGTTTCGGGGGTAGGAAACGAGCAGTACTTC. This encodes CASSQVSGVGNEQYF. Looking up the rest from reference TRBV14 and TRBJ2-7 gives the full variable domain: EAGVTQFPSHSVIEKGQTVTLRCDPISGHDNLYWYRRVMGKEIKFLLHFVKESKQDESGMPNNRFLAERTGGTYSTLKVQPAELEDSGVYFCASSQVSGVGNEQYFGPGTRLTVT.

A single count supports this clone. The chain has TRBV5-1 and TRBJ2-1, with 12 bases fitting TRBD2. This CDR3 is built from 19 residues. Per the germline V gene, CDR1 is SGHRS and CDR2 is YFSETQ. J was trimmed by 8 bases and V by 4 bases; bases with no gene match: 19. CDR3 sequence: CASSGLAGRLALRVDEQFF. In DNA form, the CDR3 reads TGCGCCAGCAGCGGACTAGCGGGGAGGTTAGCCCTTAGAGTCGATGAGCAGTTCTTC.

The chain links TRBV6-6 to TRBJ2-3; 9 bases are shared with TRBD1. With 6 bases clipped from V and 3 bases from J, the junction kept 4 bases outside the gene matches. Germline CDR1 and CDR2: MNHNY and SVGAGI (reference sequence). This CDR3 region has 14 residues. The CDR3: CASRGGQGTDTQYF. CDR3 DNA sequence: TGTGCCAGCAGGGGAGGACAGGGGACAGATACGCAGTATTTT.

This chain links TRBV10-3 with TRBJ2-5, with 8 bases identical to TRBD1. Germline V CDR1 and CDR2: ENHRY, SYGVKD. V lost 6 bases to trimming and J lost 5 bases; unmatched junction nucleotides: 11. The CDR3 covers 15 residues. The CDR3 DNA reads as TGTGCCATCAGGGCTGGACAGGGAATTCGGGAGACCCAGTACTTC. Its protein product is CAIRAGQGIRETQYF.

The CDR3 here is CASSIDRGLEKLFF. As DNA, the CDR3 is TGTGCCAGCAGCATTGACAGGGGGCTTGAAAAACTGTTTTTT. The chain is built from TRBV7-2 and TRBJ1-4, with 10 bases identical to TRBD1. The V gene's germline CDR1 is SGHTA and CDR2 FQGNSA. The J segment lost 7 bases and the V segment lost 5 bases, leaving 4 bases of the junction unmatched. The CDR3 runs 14 residues.

The chain carries TRBV11-2 and TRBJ2-2, with D perhaps TRBD2 (6 bases). CDR3 length equals 15 residues. The germline CDR1 and CDR2 sequences are SGHAT and FQNNGV. The V end was cut by 6 bases, the J end by 2 bases, with 13 bases between. The CDR3 spells CASSTVRGNTGELFF. The CDR3 DNA reads as TGTGCCAGCAGTACGGTGCGGGGCAACACCGGGGAGCTGTTTTTT.

The chain recombines TRBV29-1 with TRBJ1-2; no definite D call. V lost 4 bases to trimming and J lost 6 bases, with 12 bases between them. CDR1 SQVTM and CDR2 ANQGSEA come from the germline V gene. The CDR3 spans 12 residues. The CDR3 DNA sequence: TGCAGCGTTGTATCGACAAACCATGGCTACACCTTC. Translating gives CSVVSTNHGYTF.

The chain employs TRBV4-2 and TRBJ1-4; no clear D. Germline CDR1 and CDR2: LGHNA and YNFKEQ. Trimming removed 4 bases at V and 0 bases at J, with 12 bases between. The CDR3 extends over 16 amino acids. In DNA, the CDR3 is TGTGCCAGCAGCCCGAGCCCGCAAGCAACTAATGAAAAACTGTTTTTT. This encodes CASSPSPQATNEKLFF.

This clone was seen a single time. The chain carries TRBV2 and TRBJ2-3; 10 bases line up with TRBD1. The CDR3 is made up of 15 amino acids. V gave up 7 bases and J gave up 8 bases; unmatched junction bases: 12. Germline CDR1 and CDR2: SNHLY and FYNNEI. CDR3 amino acids: CASNPGTGEVGTQYF. For the CDR3, the DNA is TGTGCCAGCAACCCCGGGACAGGGGAGGTCGGTACGCAGTATTTT.

CDR3 in amino acids: CASSVRTGRDTEAFF. CDR3 sequence (DNA): TGTGCCAGCAGTGTACGGACAGGGAGAGACACTGAAGCTTTCTTT. The rearrangement joins TRBV6-1 to TRBJ1-1, with TRBD1 matching over 8 bases. The CDR3 length is 15 residues. The V gene's germline CDR1 is MNHNS and CDR2 SASEGT. V trimming: 4 bases; J trimming: 3 bases; junction bases outside the gene matches: 7.

The genes are TRBV7-6 and TRBJ2-7; TRBD1 matches 10 bases. There are 14 residues in the CDR3. V shed 3 bases, J shed 5 bases, and the junction held 4 bases outside the gene matches. Germline CDR1 and CDR2: SGHVS and FNYEAQ. The chain's CDR3 is CASSFGDRGHEQYF. CDR3 nucleotide sequence: TGTGCCAGCAGCTTTGGGGACAGGGGTCACGAGCAGTACTTC.

The chain uses TRBV30 and TRBJ1-4, with D tentatively TRBD1 (6 bases). Deletions cut 1 base from V and 6 bases from J, with 24 bases between. The V gene's germline CDR1 is GTSNPN and CDR2 SVGIG (reference sequence). This CDR3 has 18 residues. This CDR3 is CAWSGIRDNHLRDEKLFF. CDR3 DNA: TGTGCCTGGAGTGGGATCCGGGACAACCACTTACGGGATGAAAAACTGTTTTTT.

The rearrangement links TRBV28 to TRBJ1-5; possibly TRBD1 for D (6 bases). Germline CDR1 MDHEN, CDR2 SYDVKM. This CDR3 contains 15 residues. The V end was cut by 6 bases, the J end by 4 bases, with 16 bases between. The CDR3 nucleotides are TGTGCCAGCAGGACCGAACAGGGCAGGAATCAGCCCCAGCATTTT. This translates into CASRTEQGRNQPQHF.

CDR3 sequence reads: CASSRVRGTEAFF. The CDR3 bases are TGTGCCAGCAGTCGGGTAAGGGGCACTGAAGCTTTCTTT. The gene calls are TRBV6-1 and TRBJ1-1; D may be TRBD1 (5 bases). Trimming removed 5 bases from V and 4 bases from J, with 11 bases in between. Germline-derived CDR1 and CDR2 are MNHNS and SASEGT. The CDR3 totals 13 residues.

The CDR3 loop reads CASSLVAGYEQYF. The CDR3 nucleotides are TGTGCCAGCAGCTTAGTCGCGGGCTACGAGCAGTACTTC. J is TRBJ2-7 and V is TRBV13, with D possibly being TRBD2 (5 bases). CDR3 size: 13 residues. Between the trimmed V and J ends, which lost 1 base and 3 bases, there was a span of 7 bases. CDR1 is PRHDT and CDR2 is FYEKMQ in the germline V gene (reference sequence).

This clone appeared a few times. The genes are TRBV29-1 and TRBJ2-3, with TRBD2 matching 11 bases. V trimming: 3 bases; J trimming: 3 bases; junction bases outside the gene matches: 5. This CDR3 comprises 15 residues. Looked up from germline, CDR1 is SQVTM and CDR2 is ANQGSEA. In nucleotides, the CDR3 is TGCAGCGTTGAGGGGGCTAGCGGGAGGACAGATACGCAGTATTTT. It yields the protein CSVEGASGRTDTQYF.

As concerns this clone: Other DNA sequences in the sample encode the same CDR3. The chain has TRBV6-5 and TRBJ2-7, with TRBD1 matching over 11 bases. The V gene end was trimmed by 2 bases and the J gene end by 7 bases; junction bases not matched to a gene: 7. The CDR3 has 15 residues. Germline V gene sequence: CDR1 MNHEY, CDR2 SVGAGI. DNA of the CDR3: TGTGCCAGCAGTTACCGGCCGGGACAGGGGGGAGAGCAGTACTTC. Its translation: CASSYRPGQGGEQYF.